Listed below are T cell receptor beta chains from one sample, sequenced in a study of blood T cell repertoires in COVID-19. Clones were sequenced by immunoSEQ multiplex PCR, and TCRdb holds only the in-frame ones, with some missing. The sample records more than 90,000 clones, 87% being singletons. Material for sequencing was peripheral blood. The receptors were sampled from a human donor in a cohort sampled during active COVID-19. CDR3s include the opening cysteine and the closing phenylalanine or tryptophan. The D gene is left open where the match is weak. Clone size, where shown, is once, few, many, or a class for clones that have expanded.

d_call: NA; j_call: TRBJ2-2; clone_size: NA; v_call: TRBV28; cdr3_aa: CASRPGPYTGELFF; cdr3_nt: TGTGCCAGCAGACCAGGGCCCTACACCGGGGAGCTGTTTTTT
d_call: NA; j_call: TRBJ1-3; clone_size: NA; v_call: TRBV19; cdr3_aa: CASSIAGSGNTIYF; cdr3_nt: TGTGCCAGTAGTATAGCAGGGTCGGGAAACACCATATATTTT
d_call: NA; j_call: TRBJ2-2; clone_size: NA; v_call: TRBV30; cdr3_aa: CAWSVRGTGELFF; cdr3_nt: TGTGCCTGGAGTGTTCGAGGGACCGGGGAGCTGTTTTTT
d_call: TRBD2; j_call: TRBJ2-7; clone_size: NA; v_call: TRBV19; cdr3_aa: CASSTGTSGRDEQYF; cdr3_nt: TGTGCCAGTAGCACCGGGACTAGCGGGAGGGACGAGCAGTACTTC
d_call: TRBD1; j_call: TRBJ2-7; clone_size: NA; v_call: TRBV6-5; cdr3_aa: CASRMGGQGPYEQYF; cdr3_nt: TGTGCCAGCAGAATGGGGGGACAGGGGCCCTACGAGCAGTACTTC
d_call: NA; j_call: TRBJ2-7; clone_size: NA; v_call: TRBV28; cdr3_aa: CAVGAGRYEQYF; cdr3_nt: TGTGCCGTAGGGGCAGGGCGCTACGAGCAGTACTTC
d_call: TRBD2; j_call: TRBJ2-7; clone_size: NA; v_call: TRBV5-4; cdr3_aa: CASSFLSGSSSYEQYF; cdr3_nt: TGTGCCAGCAGCTTCCTTAGCGGGTCGAGCTCCTACGAGCAGTACTTC
d_call: NA; j_call: TRBJ2-7; clone_size: NA; v_call: TRBV5-4; cdr3_aa: CASSLVSTGPYEQYF; cdr3_nt: TGTGCCAGCAGCTTGGTTTCGACAGGCCCCTACGAGCAGTACTTC
d_call: NA; j_call: TRBJ1-6; clone_size: NA; v_call: TRBV5-1; cdr3_aa: CASSFQNNSPLHF; cdr3_nt: TGCGCCAGCAGCTTTCAGAATAATTCACCCCTCCACTTT
d_call: NA; j_call: TRBJ2-7; clone_size: NA; v_call: TRBV11-3; cdr3_aa: CASSLDPSSYEQYF; cdr3_nt: TGTGCCAGCAGCTTAGATCCCAGCTCCTACGAGCAGTACTTC
d_call: TRBD2; j_call: TRBJ2-5; clone_size: NA; v_call: TRBV18; cdr3_aa: CASSPLVKAGARGETQYF; cdr3_nt: TGTGCCAGCTCACCTTTAGTGAAAGCGGGGGCCCGAGGAGAGACCCAGTACTTC
d_call: TRBD1; j_call: TRBJ2-5; clone_size: NA; v_call: TRBV30; cdr3_aa: CAWSPGQGFQETQYF; cdr3_nt: TGTGCCTGGAGCCCGGGACAGGGATTCCAAGAGACCCAGTACTTC
d_call: TRBD1; j_call: TRBJ1-2; clone_size: NA; v_call: TRBV3-1/TRBV3-2; cdr3_aa: CASSLGTGGGYGYTF; cdr3_nt: TGTGCCAGCAGCCTTGGGACAGGGGGCGGCTATGGCTACACCTTC
d_call: TRBD2; j_call: TRBJ2-5; clone_size: NA; v_call: TRBV7-2; cdr3_aa: CASSGTKRGGAGETQYF; cdr3_nt: TGTGCCAGTAGTGGGACTAAGCGGGGGGGTGCGGGTGAGACCCAGTACTTC
d_call: TRBD2; j_call: TRBJ2-3; clone_size: few; v_call: TRBV9; cdr3_aa: CASSALKRGGTDTQYF; cdr3_nt: TGTGCCAGCAGCGCCCTCAAGCGGGGTGGCACAGATACGCAGTATTTT
d_call: NA; j_call: TRBJ2-3; clone_size: NA; v_call: TRBV21-1; cdr3_aa: CASTPRQGVSTDTQYF; cdr3_nt: TGTGCCAGCACCCCTCGACAGGGGGTGAGCACAGATACGCAGTATTTT
d_call: TRBD2; j_call: TRBJ2-3; clone_size: few; v_call: TRBV7-2; cdr3_aa: CASSPPRRGGTDTQYF; cdr3_nt: TGTGCCAGCAGCCCCCCTAGGCGGGGGGGAACAGATACGCAGTATTTT
d_call: TRBD1; j_call: TRBJ1-2; clone_size: NA; v_call: TRBV7-3; cdr3_aa: CASSPTGLDGYTF; cdr3_nt: TGTGCCAGCAGCCCGACAGGGTTGGATGGCTACACCTTC
d_call: NA; j_call: TRBJ2-1; clone_size: NA; v_call: TRBV11-2; cdr3_aa: CASSLTGNPYNEQFF; cdr3_nt: TGTGCCAGCAGCTTAACCGGGAACCCTTACAATGAGCAGTTCTTC
d_call: TRBD2; j_call: TRBJ2-1; clone_size: NA; v_call: TRBV7-7; cdr3_aa: CASSLGAGVAYNEQFF; cdr3_nt: TGTGCCAGCAGCTTAGGAGCGGGAGTCGCTTACAATGAGCAGTTCTTC
d_call: TRBD1; j_call: TRBJ2-7; clone_size: once; v_call: TRBV5-1; cdr3_aa: CASSSGQVGAYEQYF; cdr3_nt: TGCGCCAGCAGCTCGGGACAGGTGGGGGCATACGAGCAGTACTTC
d_call: TRBD2; j_call: TRBJ2-1; clone_size: NA; v_call: TRBV9; cdr3_aa: CASSGASGGASGNEQFF; cdr3_nt: TGTGCCAGCAGCGGGGCTAGCGGGGGGGCCAGCGGTAATGAGCAGTTCTTC
d_call: NA; j_call: TRBJ1-5; clone_size: NA; v_call: TRBV27; cdr3_aa: CASQATGSSNQPQHF; cdr3_nt: TGTGCCAGTCAAGCCACAGGGAGTAGCAATCAGCCCCAGCATTTT
d_call: NA; j_call: TRBJ1-3; clone_size: NA; v_call: TRBV7-2; cdr3_aa: CASSLLNTIYF; cdr3_nt: TGTGCCAGCAGCCTATTAAACACCATATATTTT
d_call: TRBD1; j_call: TRBJ1-1; clone_size: NA; v_call: TRBV19; cdr3_aa: CASSIRRDSSNTEAFF; cdr3_nt: TGTGCCAGTAGTATTCGCCGGGACAGCTCAAACACTGAAGCTTTCTTT
d_call: NA; j_call: TRBJ2-7; clone_size: NA; v_call: TRBV5-6; cdr3_aa: CASNRRQSYEQYF; cdr3_nt: TGTGCCAGCAACCGGAGGCAATCCTACGAGCAGTACTTC
d_call: NA; j_call: TRBJ2-3; clone_size: NA; v_call: TRBV18; cdr3_aa: CASEGQSSTDTQYF; cdr3_nt: TGTGCCAGCGAAGGACAGAGCAGCACAGATACGCAGTATTTT
d_call: TRBD1; j_call: TRBJ2-2; clone_size: once; v_call: TRBV19; cdr3_aa: CASSTKTGGRITGELFF; cdr3_nt: TGTGCCAGTAGTACCAAGACAGGGGGGAGGATCACCGGGGAGCTGTTTTTT
d_call: NA; j_call: TRBJ2-7; clone_size: NA; v_call: TRBV10-3; cdr3_aa: CAISATGYSEQYF; cdr3_nt: TGTGCCATCAGTGCTACAGGGTACTCCGAGCAGTACTTC
d_call: NA; j_call: TRBJ1-6; clone_size: many; v_call: TRBV9; cdr3_aa: CASSPAPNGKADYNSPLHF; cdr3_nt: TGTGCCAGCAGTCCAGCCCCAAATGGAAAGGCGGACTATAATTCACCCCTCCACTTT
d_call: NA; j_call: TRBJ1-5; clone_size: NA; v_call: TRBV3-1/TRBV3-2; cdr3_aa: CASSQSGDQPQHF; cdr3_nt: TGTGCCAGCAGCCAATCCGGGGATCAGCCCCAGCATTTT
d_call: NA; j_call: TRBJ2-7; clone_size: once; v_call: TRBV11-3; cdr3_aa: CASSLGPSREQYF; cdr3_nt: TGTGCCAGCAGCTTAGGTCCCTCTCGCGAGCAGTACTTC
d_call: NA; j_call: TRBJ2-1; clone_size: NA; v_call: TRBV6-4; cdr3_aa: CASSAEGSYNEQFF; cdr3_nt: TGTGCCAGCAGTGCTGAGGGCTCCTACAATGAGCAGTTCTTC
d_call: TRBD1; j_call: TRBJ1-1; clone_size: once; v_call: TRBV27; cdr3_aa: CASSFSPGQGDRAEAFF; cdr3_nt: TGTGCCAGCAGTTTCAGTCCGGGACAGGGCGATAGAGCTGAAGCTTTCTTT